This section outlines one T cell receptor (beta chain) sequence together with its context. What it binds is unknown. This sample is drawn from a study of cytomegalovirus exposure and HLA in healthy donors. Study-level points and caveats: Across all donors, roughly uniform sequencing depth was an assumption of the presence/absence analyses. Associated with cytomegalovirus, according to the listing, were around 170 TCR beta chains.

CDR1 is SGHTA, CDR2 FQGNSA, per germline. This CDR3 comprises 15 residues. V lost 5 bases and J 4 bases, leaving 15 bases between the germline ends. Primers included in the PCR were 60 Vbeta and 13 Jbeta primers. Sequenced by immunoSEQ multiplex PCR; TCRdb stores in-frame clones only, minus some. The table lists 50,000 to 75,000 clones, roughly four fifths of them singletons. Specimen: PBMCs. The receptor was derived from a human donor in good health. The chain links TRBV7-2 to TRBJ2-4, with D unclear. The CDR3 nucleotides are TGTGCCAGCAGCCTCCCTTCGGGTCCAAAAAACATTCAGTACTTC. This encodes CASSLPSGPKNIQYF.